This is a list of T cell receptor beta chains from one sample in a study of CD4 T cells in relation to SARS-CoV-2 and coronaviruses. These TCRs' antigens remain unknown. Assay used: immunoSEQ multiplex PCR; TCRdb lists only in-frame clones, some missing. The repertoire holds about 22,000 clones, with 60% to 80% as singletons. The sequenced sample consisted of CD4+ T cells from PBMCs, cultured in vitro. The receptors shown here come from a human donor in good health. The CDR3 runs from the conserved cysteine through the conserved F or W. The order of the fields is D gene, V gene, clone size, J gene, CDR3 DNA, CDR3 protein. D genes are given only for firm matches. Size tells how often a clone was seen (once, few, many) or the class of an expanded clone, and some rows leave it out.

d_call: -; v_call: TRBV9; clone_size: -; j_call: TRBJ1-4; cdr3_nt: TGTGCCAGCAGCATCTCGCCTAGGGGGGATGAAAAACTGTTTTTT; cdr3_aa: CASSISPRGDEKLFF
d_call: -; v_call: TRBV5-1; clone_size: -; j_call: TRBJ2-5; cdr3_nt: TGCGCCAGCAGCTTGTCAGGGGGGGAGACCCAGTACTTC; cdr3_aa: CASSLSGGETQYF
d_call: TRBD1; v_call: TRBV5-8; clone_size: -; j_call: TRBJ1-1; cdr3_nt: TGTGCCAGCAGCCGGGACAGGGTTGGCACTGAAGCTTTCTTT; cdr3_aa: CASSRDRVGTEAFF
d_call: -; v_call: TRBV30; clone_size: -; j_call: TRBJ1-6; cdr3_nt: TGTGCCTGGACCCGCCAGGGCGAAGCCAAACCACCCCTCCACTTT; cdr3_aa: CAWTRQGEAKPPLHF
d_call: -; v_call: TRBV18; clone_size: -; j_call: TRBJ1-1; cdr3_nt: TGTGCCAGCTCACCCCTTCAAGAGGGAAACACTGAAGCTTTCTTT; cdr3_aa: CASSPLQEGNTEAFF
d_call: TRBD1; v_call: TRBV5-1; clone_size: -; j_call: TRBJ1-2; cdr3_nt: TGCGCCAGCAGCTTGGTCCCGACAGGGAACTATGGCTACACCTTC; cdr3_aa: CASSLVPTGNYGYTF
d_call: -; v_call: TRBV2; clone_size: -; j_call: TRBJ2-4; cdr3_nt: TGTGCCAGCAGTGTGCAGGTCCTCCGGGACATTCAGTACTTC; cdr3_aa: CASSVQVLRDIQYF
d_call: TRBD1; v_call: TRBV9; clone_size: few; j_call: TRBJ1-1; cdr3_nt: TGTGCCAGCAGAGAAGGACAGGGGGCAACTGAAGCTTTCTTT; cdr3_aa: CASREGQGATEAFF
d_call: -; v_call: TRBV11-2; clone_size: few; j_call: TRBJ2-7; cdr3_nt: TGTGCCAGCAGCTCACGAGCGGGGCGAGGGGGGGAGCAGTACTTC; cdr3_aa: CASSSRAGRGGEQYF
d_call: -; v_call: TRBV9; clone_size: few; j_call: TRBJ1-1; cdr3_nt: TGTGCCAGCAGCGTAGAGGGTTTGGGGGTGAACACTGAAGCTTTCTTT; cdr3_aa: CASSVEGLGVNTEAFF